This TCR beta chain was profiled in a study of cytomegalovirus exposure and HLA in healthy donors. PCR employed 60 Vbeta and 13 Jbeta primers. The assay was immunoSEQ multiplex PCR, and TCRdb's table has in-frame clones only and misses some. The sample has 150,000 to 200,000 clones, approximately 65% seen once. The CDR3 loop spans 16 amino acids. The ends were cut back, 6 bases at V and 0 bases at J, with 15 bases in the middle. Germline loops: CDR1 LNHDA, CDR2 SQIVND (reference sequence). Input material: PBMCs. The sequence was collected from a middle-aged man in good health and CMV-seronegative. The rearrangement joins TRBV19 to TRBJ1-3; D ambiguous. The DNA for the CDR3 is TGTGCCAGTAGATTGGGAGACGGATCCTCTGGAAACACCATATATTTT. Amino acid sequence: CASRLGDGSSGNTIYF. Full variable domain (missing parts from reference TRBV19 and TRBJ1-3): DGGITQSPKYLFRKEGQNVTLSCEQNLNHDAMYWYRQDPGQGLRLIYYSQIVNDFQKGDIAEGYSVSREKKESFPLTVTSAQKNPTAFYLCASRLGDGSSGNTIYFGEGSWLTVV.